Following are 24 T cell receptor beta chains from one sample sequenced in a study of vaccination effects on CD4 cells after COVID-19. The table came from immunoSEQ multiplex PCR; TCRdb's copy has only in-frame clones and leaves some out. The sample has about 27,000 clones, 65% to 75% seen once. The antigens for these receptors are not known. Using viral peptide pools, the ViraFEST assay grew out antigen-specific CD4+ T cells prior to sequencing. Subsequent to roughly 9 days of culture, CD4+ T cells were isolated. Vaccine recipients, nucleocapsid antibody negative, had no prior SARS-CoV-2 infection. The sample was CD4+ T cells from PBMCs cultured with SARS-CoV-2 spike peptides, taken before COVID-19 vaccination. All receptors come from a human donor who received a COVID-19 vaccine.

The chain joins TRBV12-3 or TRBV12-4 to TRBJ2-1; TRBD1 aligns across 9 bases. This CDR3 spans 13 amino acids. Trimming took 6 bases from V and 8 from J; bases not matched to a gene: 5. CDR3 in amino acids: CASRGQGSDEQFF. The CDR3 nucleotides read TGTGCCAGCAGGGGACAGGGTTCTGATGAGCAGTTCTTC.

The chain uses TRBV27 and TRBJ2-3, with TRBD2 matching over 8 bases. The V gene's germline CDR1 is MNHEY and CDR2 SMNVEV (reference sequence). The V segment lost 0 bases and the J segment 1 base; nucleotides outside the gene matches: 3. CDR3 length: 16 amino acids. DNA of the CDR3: TGTGCCAGCAGTTTATCGAACGGGGGGGGCACAGATACGCAGTATTTT. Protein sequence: CASSLSNGGGTDTQYF.

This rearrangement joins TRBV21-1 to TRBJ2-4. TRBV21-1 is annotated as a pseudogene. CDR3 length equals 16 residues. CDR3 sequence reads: CASSKAGIWAKNIQYF. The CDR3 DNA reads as TGTGCCAGCAGCAAAGCAGGGATATGGGCCAAAAACATTCAGTACTTC.

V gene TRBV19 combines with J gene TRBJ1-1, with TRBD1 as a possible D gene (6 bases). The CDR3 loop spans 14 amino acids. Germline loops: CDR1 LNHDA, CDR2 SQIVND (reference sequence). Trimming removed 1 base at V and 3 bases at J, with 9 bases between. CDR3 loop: CASSIVGGDTEAFF. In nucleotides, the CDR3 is TGTGCCAGTAGTATAGTAGGGGGAGACACTGAAGCTTTCTTT.

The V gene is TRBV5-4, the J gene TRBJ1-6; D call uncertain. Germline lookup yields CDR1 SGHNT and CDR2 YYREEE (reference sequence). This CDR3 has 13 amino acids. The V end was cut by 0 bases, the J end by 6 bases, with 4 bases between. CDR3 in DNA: TGTGCCAGCAGCTTGGATAGTAATTCACCCCTCCACTTT. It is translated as CASSLDSNSPLHF.

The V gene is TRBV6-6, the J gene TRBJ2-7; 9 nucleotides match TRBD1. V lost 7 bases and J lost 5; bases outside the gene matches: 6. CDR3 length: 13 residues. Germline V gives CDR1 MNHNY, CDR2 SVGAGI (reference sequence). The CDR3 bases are TGTGCCAGCACCCTCGGGACAGGGAACGAGCAGTACTTC. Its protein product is CASTLGTGNEQYF.

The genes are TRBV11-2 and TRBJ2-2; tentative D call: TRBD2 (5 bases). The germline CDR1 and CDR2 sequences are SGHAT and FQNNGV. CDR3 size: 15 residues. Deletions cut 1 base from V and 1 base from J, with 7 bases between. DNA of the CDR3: TGTGCCAGCAGCTTAGCTGCGGGGAACACCGGGGAGCTGTTTTTT. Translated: CASSLAAGNTGELFF.

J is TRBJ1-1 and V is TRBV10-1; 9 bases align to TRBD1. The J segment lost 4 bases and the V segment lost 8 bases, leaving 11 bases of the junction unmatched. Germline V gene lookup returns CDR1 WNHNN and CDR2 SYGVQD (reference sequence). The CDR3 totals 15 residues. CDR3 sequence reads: CASGNPGTGSTEAFF. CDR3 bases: TGCGCCAGCGGCAACCCAGGGACAGGGAGCACTGAAGCTTTCTTT.

The CDR3: CASSQAFAGTYEQYF. CDR3 DNA: TGCGCCAGCAGCCAAGCGTTTGCGGGGACCTACGAGCAGTACTTC. The genes are TRBV4-1 and TRBJ2-7, with a possible D match to TRBD2 (6 bases). Per the germline V gene, CDR1 is MGHRA and CDR2 is YSYEKL. Trimming took 1 base from V and 2 from J, leaving 12 bases between them. The CDR3 length is 15 residues.

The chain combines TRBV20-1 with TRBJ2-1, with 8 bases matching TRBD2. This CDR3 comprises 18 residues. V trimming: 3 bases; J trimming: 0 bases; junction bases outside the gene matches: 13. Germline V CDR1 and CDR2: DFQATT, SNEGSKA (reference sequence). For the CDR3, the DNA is TGCAGTGCTAGTCATAGCGGGGAGTGGCGGTTCTCCTACAATGAGCAGTTCTTC. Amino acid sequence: CSASHSGEWRFSYNEQFF.

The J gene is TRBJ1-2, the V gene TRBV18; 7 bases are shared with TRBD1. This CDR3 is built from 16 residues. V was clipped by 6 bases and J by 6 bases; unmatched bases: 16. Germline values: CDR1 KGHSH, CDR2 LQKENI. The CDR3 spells CASSPWTGTFSNGYTF. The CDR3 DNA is TGTGCCAGCTCGCCTTGGACAGGAACCTTCTCGAATGGCTACACCTTC.

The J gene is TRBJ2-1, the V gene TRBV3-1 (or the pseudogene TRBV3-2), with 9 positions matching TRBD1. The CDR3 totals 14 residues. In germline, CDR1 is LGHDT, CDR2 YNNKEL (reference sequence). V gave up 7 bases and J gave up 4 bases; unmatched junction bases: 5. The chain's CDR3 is CASTQGTGYNEQFF. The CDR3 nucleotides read TGTGCCAGCACCCAGGGGACAGGGTACAATGAGCAGTTCTTC.

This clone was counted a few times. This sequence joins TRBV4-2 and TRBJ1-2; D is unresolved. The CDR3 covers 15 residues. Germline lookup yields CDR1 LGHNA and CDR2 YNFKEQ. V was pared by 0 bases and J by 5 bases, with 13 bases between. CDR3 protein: CASSQDIRTAYGYTF. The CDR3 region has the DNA TGTGCCAGCAGCCAAGATATCCGGACGGCATATGGCTACACCTTC.

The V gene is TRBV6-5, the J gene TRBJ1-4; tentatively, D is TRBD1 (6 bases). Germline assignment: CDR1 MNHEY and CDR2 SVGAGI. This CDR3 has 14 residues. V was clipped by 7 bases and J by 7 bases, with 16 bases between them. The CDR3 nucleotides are TGTGCCAGCAATCCGGGACAAGTCCGTGAAAAACTGTTTTTT. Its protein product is CASNPGQVREKLFF.

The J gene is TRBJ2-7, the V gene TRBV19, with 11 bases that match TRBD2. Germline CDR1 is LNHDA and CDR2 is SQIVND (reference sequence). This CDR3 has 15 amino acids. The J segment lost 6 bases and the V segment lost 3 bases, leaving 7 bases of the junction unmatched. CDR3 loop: CASSIWLAGGGEQYF. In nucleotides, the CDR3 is TGTGCCAGTAGTATCTGGCTAGCGGGAGGTGGCGAGCAGTACTTC.

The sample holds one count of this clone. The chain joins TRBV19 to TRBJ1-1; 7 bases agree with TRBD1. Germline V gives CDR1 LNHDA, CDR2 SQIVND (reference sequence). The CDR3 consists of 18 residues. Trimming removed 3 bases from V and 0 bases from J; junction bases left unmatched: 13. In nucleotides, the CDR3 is TGTGCCAGTAGTATCTCTGGTGGGCAGGGGGGCATGAACACTGAAGCTTTCTTT. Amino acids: CASSISGGQGGMNTEAFF.

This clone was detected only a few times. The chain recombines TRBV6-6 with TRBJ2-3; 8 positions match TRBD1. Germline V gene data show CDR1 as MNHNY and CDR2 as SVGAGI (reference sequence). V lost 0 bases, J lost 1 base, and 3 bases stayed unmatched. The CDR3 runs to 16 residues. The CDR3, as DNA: TGTGCCAGCAGTTACTCTCAGGGGGCGGGCACAGATACGCAGTATTTT. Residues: CASSYSQGAGTDTQYF.

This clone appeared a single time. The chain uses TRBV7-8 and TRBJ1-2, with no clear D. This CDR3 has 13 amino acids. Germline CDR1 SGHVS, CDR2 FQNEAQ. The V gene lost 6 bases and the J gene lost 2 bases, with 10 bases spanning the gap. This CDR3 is CASSHDINYGYTF. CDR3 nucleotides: TGTGCCAGCAGTCATGACATAAACTATGGCTACACCTTC.

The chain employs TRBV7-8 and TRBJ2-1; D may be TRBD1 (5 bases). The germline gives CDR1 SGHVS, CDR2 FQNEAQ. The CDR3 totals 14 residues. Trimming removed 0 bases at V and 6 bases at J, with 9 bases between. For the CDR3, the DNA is TGTGCCAGCAGCTTAGCTTTTGGGGCCAATGAGCAGTTCTTC. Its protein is CASSLAFGANEQFF.

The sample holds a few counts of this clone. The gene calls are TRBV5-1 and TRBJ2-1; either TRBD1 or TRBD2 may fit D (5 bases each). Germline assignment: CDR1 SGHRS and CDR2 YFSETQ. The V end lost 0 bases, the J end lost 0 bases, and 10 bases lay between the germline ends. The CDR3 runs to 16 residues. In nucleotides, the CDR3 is TGCGCCAGCAGCTTGGGGGGGTCCAGCTCCTACAATGAGCAGTTCTTC. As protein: CASSLGGSSSYNEQFF.

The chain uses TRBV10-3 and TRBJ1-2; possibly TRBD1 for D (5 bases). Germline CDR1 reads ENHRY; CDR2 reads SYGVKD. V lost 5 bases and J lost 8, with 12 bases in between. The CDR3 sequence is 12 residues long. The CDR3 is CAISSGPGGYTF. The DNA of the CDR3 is TGTGCCATCAGTTCGGGGCCGGGGGGCTACACCTTC.

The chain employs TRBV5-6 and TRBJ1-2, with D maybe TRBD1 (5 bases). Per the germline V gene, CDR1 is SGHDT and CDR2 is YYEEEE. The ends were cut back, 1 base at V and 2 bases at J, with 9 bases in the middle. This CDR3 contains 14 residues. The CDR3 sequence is CASSLQGTNYGYTF. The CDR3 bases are TGTGCCAGCAGCTTGCAGGGCACGAACTATGGCTACACCTTC.

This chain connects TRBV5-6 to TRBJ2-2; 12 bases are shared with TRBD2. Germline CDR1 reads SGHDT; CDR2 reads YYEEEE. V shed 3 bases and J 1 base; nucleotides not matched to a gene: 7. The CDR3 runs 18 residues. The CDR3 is CASSSALAGGQNTGELFF. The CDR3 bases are TGTGCCAGCAGCTCAGCACTAGCGGGAGGCCAGAACACCGGGGAGCTGTTTTTT.

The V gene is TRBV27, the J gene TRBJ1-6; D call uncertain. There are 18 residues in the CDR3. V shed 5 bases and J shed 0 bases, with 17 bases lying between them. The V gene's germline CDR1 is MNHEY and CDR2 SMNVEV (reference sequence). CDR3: CASSVRVSVSSYNSPLHF. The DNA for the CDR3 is TGTGCCAGCAGTGTCCGGGTCTCAGTAAGCTCCTATAATTCACCCCTCCACTTT.